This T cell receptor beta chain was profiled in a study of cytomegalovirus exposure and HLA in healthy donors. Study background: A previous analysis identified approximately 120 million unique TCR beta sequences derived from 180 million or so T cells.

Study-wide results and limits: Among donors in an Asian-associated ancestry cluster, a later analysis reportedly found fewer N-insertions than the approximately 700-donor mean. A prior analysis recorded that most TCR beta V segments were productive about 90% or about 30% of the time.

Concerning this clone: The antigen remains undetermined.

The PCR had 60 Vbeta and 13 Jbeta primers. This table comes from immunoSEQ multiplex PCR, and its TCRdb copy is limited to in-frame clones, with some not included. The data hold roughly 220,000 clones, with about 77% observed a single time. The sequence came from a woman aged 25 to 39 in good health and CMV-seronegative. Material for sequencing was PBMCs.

This chain's CDR3 is CASSQERGQGGEKLFF. DNA for the CDR3: TGTGCCAGCAGCCAAGAACGCGGACAGGGTGGCGAAAAACTGTTTTTT. The chain is built from TRBV4-2 and TRBJ1-4; TRBD1 matches 8 bases. The CDR3 consists of 16 residues. CDR1 is LGHNA, CDR2 YNFKEQ, per germline. V lost 0 bases to trimming and J lost 8 bases; unmatched junction nucleotides: 8.